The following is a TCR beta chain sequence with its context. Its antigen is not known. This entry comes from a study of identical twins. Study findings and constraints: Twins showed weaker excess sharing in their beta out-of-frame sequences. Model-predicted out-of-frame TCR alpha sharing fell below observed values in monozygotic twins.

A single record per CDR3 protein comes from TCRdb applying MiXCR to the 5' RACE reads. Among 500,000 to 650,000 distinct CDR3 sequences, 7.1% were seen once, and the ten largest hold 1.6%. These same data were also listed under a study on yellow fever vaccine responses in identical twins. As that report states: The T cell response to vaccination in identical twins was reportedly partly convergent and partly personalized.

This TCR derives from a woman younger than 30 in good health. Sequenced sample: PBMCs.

The chain's CDR3 is CASSYKRGRDYGYTF. The CDR3 DNA reads TGTGCCAGCAGTTACAAAAGGGGGCGAGACTATGGCTACACCTTC. The V gene is TRBV6-5, the J gene TRBJ1-2, with 7 nucleotides matching TRBD1. Germline loops: CDR1 MNHEY, CDR2 SVGAGI. This CDR3 is built from 15 residues. V was pared by 2 bases and J by 3 bases, with 6 bases of the junction left unmatched.